These T cell receptor beta chains were read from a single sample in a study of blood T cell repertoires in COVID-19. Produced via immunoSEQ multiplex PCR; TCRdb's table is partial and in-frame only. The sample has 150,000 to 200,000 clones, around four fifths seen once; the top ten hold more than 14%. The material sequenced was peripheral blood. These receptors originate from an older woman with COVID-19, enrolled during active disease. Both conserved end residues are part of each CDR3. The order of the fields is D gene, J gene, V gene, CDR3 length, clone size, CDR3 protein, CDR3 DNA. The D gene is left open where the match is weak. The size of a clone is reported for some rows only, either as once, few or many, or as a class for expanded clones.

D gene: TRBD1; J gene: TRBJ2-3; V gene: TRBV19; CDR3 length: 16; clone size: NA; CDR3 protein: CASSVGQGIGTDTQYF; CDR3 DNA: TGTGCCAGTAGTGTCGGACAGGGGATAGGCACAGATACGCAGTATTTT
D gene: NA; J gene: TRBJ1-3; V gene: TRBV30; CDR3 length: 18; clone size: NA; CDR3 protein: CAWRAEIGRPLTGNTIYF; CDR3 DNA: TGTGCCTGGAGAGCGGAAATCGGACGGCCGCTGACCGGAAACACCATATATTTT
D gene: NA; J gene: TRBJ1-1; V gene: TRBV6-1; CDR3 length: 16; clone size: NA; CDR3 protein: CASSEVPGLRKNEAFF; CDR3 DNA: TGTGCCAGCAGTGAAGTTCCCGGACTACGAAAAAATGAAGCTTTCTTT
D gene: TRBD1; J gene: TRBJ1-1; V gene: TRBV7-2; CDR3 length: 16; clone size: NA; CDR3 protein: CASSPDRGPWGTEAFF; CDR3 DNA: TGTGCCAGCAGCCCCGACAGGGGTCCGTGGGGCACTGAAGCTTTCTTT
D gene: TRBD2; J gene: TRBJ2-3; V gene: TRBV9; CDR3 length: 16; clone size: NA; CDR3 protein: CASSVTSGSMTDTQYF; CDR3 DNA: TGTGCCAGCAGCGTCACTAGCGGGAGTATGACAGATACGCAGTATTTT
D gene: NA; J gene: TRBJ1-1; V gene: TRBV19; CDR3 length: 14; clone size: NA; CDR3 protein: CASMSGGLNTEAFF; CDR3 DNA: TGTGCCAGTATGTCCGGGGGACTGAACACTGAAGCTTTCTTT
D gene: TRBD2; J gene: TRBJ2-1; V gene: TRBV7-9; CDR3 length: 16; clone size: NA; CDR3 protein: CASSSPLAGVKHEQFF; CDR3 DNA: TGTGCCAGCAGCTCCCCGCTAGCGGGAGTGAAACATGAGCAGTTCTTC
D gene: NA; J gene: TRBJ1-2; V gene: TRBV19; CDR3 length: 14; clone size: few; CDR3 protein: CASSIGGLFYGYTF; CDR3 DNA: TGTGCCAGTAGTATTGGAGGACTGTTCTATGGCTACACCTTC
D gene: TRBD1; J gene: TRBJ1-3; V gene: TRBV9; CDR3 length: 16; clone size: NA; CDR3 protein: CARLPGQGSSGNTIYF; CDR3 DNA: TGTGCCAGGTTACCGGGACAGGGGAGTTCTGGAAACACCATATATTTT
D gene: TRBD1; J gene: TRBJ2-5; V gene: TRBV7-9; CDR3 length: 14; clone size: NA; CDR3 protein: CASRAGQGKETQYF; CDR3 DNA: TGTGCCAGCAGGGCGGGACAGGGGAAAGAGACCCAGTACTTC